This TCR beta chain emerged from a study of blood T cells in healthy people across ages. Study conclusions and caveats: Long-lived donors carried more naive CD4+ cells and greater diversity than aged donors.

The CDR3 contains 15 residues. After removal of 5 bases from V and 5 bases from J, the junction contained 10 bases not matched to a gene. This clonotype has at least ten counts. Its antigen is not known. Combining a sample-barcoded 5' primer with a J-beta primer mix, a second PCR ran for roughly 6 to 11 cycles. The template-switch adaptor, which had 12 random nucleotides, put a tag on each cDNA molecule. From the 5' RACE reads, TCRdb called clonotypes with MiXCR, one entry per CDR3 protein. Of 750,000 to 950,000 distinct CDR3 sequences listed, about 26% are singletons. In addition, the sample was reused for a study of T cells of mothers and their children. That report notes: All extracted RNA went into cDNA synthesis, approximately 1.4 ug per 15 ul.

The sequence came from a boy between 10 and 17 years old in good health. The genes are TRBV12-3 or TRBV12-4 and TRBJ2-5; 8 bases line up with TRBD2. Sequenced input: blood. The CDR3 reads CASSRRGALGETQYF. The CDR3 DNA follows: TGTGCCAGCAGTAGGCGGGGGGCCCTCGGGGAGACCCAGTACTTC.